One TCR beta chain is described in this entry. The data were taken from a study of blood T cell repertoires in COVID-19. About the research overall: T cells, B-cell-depleted T cells, or PBMCs provided the cDNA or gDNA that served as material.

Under the authors' procedure: Amplification of reference gene primers was used by the study to estimate nucleated cell counts. Repertoires were generated with immunoSEQ multiplex PCR, while TCRdb's copy carries only in-frame clones and drops some. D and trimming were read from the DNA, whereas the V and J calls and clone size are those reported in that table. This table has about 290,000 clones, around four fifths appearing once. Trimming pared 5 bases from V and 8 bases from J, leaving 10 bases between. Germline lookup yields CDR1 SGHRS and CDR2 YFSETQ. The CDR3 has 11 amino acids. Sequenced input: peripheral blood. The rearrangement links TRBV5-1 to TRBJ1-1; possible D gene TRBD1, 5 bases. The sequence derives from a woman between 50 and 59 years old with active or convalescent COVID-19. CDR3 sequence (DNA): TGCGCCAGCAGAGGGGTTTCAGAAGCTTTCTTT. Amino acid sequence: CASRGVSEAFF.